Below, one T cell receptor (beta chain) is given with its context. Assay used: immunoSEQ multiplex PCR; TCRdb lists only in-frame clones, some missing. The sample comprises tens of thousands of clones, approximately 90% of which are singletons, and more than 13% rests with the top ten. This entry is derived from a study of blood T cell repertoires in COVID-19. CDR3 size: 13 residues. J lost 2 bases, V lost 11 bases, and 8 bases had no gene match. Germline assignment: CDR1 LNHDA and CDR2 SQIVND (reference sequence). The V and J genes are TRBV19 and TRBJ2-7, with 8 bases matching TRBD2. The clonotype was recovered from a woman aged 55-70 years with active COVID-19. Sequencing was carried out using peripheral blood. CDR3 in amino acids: CAGKPRGAYEQYF. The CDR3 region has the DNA TGTGCCGGTAAGCCGCGGGGGGCCTACGAGCAGTACTTC.